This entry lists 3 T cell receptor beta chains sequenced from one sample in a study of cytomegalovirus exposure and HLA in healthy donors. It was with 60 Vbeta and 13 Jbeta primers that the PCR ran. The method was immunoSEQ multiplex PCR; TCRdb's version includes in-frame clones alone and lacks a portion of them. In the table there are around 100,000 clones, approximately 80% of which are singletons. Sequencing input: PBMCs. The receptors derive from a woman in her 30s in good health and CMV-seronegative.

The CDR3 nucleotides are TGTGCCAGCAGTTTAGGACTCCCGGGAGGGGATACGCAGTATTTT. Its translation: CASSLGLPGGDTQYF. J is TRBJ2-3 and V is TRBV28; TRBD2 matches at 8 bases. V gave up 2 bases and J gave up 6 bases; unmatched junction bases: 7. CDR1 is MDHEN, CDR2 SYDVKM, per germline. This CDR3 contains 15 residues.

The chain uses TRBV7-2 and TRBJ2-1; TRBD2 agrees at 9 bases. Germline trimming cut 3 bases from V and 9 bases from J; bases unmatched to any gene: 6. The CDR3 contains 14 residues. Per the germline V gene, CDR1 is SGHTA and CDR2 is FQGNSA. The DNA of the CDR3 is TGTGCCAGCAGCTTCCGGACTAGCGAGGGTGAGCAGTTCTTC. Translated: CASSFRTSEGEQFF.

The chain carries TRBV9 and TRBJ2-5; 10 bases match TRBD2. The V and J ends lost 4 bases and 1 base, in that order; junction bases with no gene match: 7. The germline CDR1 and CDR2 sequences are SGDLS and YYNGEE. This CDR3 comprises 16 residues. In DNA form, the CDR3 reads TGTGCCAGCAGCTCCGGACTAGCGGACCTCCAAGAGACCCAGTACTTC. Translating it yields CASSSGLADLQETQYF.